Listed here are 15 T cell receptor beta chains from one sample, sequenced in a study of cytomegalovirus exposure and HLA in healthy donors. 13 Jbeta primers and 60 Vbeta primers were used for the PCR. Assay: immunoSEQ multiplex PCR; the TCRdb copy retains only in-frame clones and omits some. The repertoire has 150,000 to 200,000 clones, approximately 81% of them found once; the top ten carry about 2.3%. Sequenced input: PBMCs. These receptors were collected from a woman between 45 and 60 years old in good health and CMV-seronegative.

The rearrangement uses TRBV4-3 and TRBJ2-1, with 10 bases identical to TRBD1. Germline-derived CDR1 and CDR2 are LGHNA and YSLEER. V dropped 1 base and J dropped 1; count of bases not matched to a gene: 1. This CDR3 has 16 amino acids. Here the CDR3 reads CASSQADRGSYNEQFF. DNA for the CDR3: TGCGCCAGCAGCCAAGCGGACAGGGGGTCCTACAATGAGCAGTTCTTC.

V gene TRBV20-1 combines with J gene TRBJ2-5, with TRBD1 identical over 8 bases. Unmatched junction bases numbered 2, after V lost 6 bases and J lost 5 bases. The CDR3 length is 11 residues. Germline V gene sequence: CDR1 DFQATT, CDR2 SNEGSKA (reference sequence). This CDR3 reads CSARQGETQYF. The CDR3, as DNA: TGCAGTGCAAGACAGGGGGAGACCCAGTACTTC.

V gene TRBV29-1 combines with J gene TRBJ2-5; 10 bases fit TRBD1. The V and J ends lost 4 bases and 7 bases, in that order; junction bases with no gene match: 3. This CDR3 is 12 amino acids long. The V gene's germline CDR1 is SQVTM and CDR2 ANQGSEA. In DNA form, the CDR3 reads TGCAGCGTTGGACAGGGGGCTGGGACCCAGTACTTC. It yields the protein CSVGQGAGTQYF.

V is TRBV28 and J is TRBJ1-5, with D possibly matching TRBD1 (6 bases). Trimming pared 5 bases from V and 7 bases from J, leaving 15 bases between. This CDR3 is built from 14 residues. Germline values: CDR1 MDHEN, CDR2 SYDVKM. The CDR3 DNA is TGTGCCAGCAGTCCAACAGGGTTTGGGCAGCCCCAGCATTTT. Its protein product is CASSPTGFGQPQHF.

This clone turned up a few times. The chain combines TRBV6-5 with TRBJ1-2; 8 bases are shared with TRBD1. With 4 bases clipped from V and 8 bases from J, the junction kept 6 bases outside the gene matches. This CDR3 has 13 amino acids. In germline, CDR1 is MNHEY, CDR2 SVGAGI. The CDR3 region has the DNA TGTGCCAGCAGTTGGACAGGGTCGGAAGGCTACACCTTC. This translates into CASSWTGSEGYTF.

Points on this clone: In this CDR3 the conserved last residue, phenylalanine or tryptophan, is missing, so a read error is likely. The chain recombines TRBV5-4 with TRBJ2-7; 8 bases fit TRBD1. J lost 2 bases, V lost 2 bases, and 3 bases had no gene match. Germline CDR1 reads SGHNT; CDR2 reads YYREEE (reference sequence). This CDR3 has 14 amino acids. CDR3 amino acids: CASSLQGGTYEQYL. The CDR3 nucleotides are TGTGCCAGCAGCTTACAGGGGGGAACCTACGAGCAGTACCTC.

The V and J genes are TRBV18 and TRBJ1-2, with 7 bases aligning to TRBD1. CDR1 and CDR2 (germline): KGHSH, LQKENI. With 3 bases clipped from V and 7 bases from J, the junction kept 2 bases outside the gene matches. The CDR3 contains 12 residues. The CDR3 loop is CASSPGTAGYTF. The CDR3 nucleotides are TGTGCCAGCTCACCGGGGACAGCTGGCTACACCTTC.

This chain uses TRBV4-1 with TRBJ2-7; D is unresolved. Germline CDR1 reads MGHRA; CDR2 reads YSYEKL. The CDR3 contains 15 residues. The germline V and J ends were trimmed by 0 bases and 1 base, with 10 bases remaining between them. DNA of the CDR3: TGCGCCAGCAGCCAAGATCGCACCCTATCCTACGAGCAGTACTTC. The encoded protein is CASSQDRTLSYEQYF.

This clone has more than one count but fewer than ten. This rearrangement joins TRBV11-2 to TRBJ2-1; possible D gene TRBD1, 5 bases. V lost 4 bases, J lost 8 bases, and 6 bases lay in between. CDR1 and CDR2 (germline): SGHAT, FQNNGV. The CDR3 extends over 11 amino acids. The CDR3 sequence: CASSSRDEQFF. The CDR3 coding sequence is TGTGCCAGCAGCTCCAGGGATGAGCAGTTCTTC.

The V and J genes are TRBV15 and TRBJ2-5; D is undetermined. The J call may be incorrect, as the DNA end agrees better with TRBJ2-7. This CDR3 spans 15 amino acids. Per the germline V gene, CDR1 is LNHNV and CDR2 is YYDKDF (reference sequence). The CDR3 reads CATSRDLLGSYEQYF. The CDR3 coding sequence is TGTGCCACCAGCAGAGATCTTCTGGGCTCCTACGAGCAGTACTTC.

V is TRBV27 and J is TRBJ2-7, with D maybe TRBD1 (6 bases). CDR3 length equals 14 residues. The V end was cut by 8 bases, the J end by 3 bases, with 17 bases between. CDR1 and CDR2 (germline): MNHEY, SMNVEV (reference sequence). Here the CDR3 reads CASGTQRGGYEQYF. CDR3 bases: TGTGCCAGCGGTACCCAGAGAGGGGGCTACGAGCAGTACTTC.

Written as DNA, the CDR3 is TGTGCCAGCAGCCTCCGACAGATACAAGAGACCCAGTACTTC. Its protein is CASSLRQIQETQYF. The V and J genes are TRBV7-2 and TRBJ2-5; D is possibly TRBD1 (5 bases). V shed 5 bases and J shed 2 bases, with 12 bases lying between them. Germline V gene sequence: CDR1 SGHTA, CDR2 FQGNSA. This CDR3 is 14 amino acids long. Full variable domain (remainder filled in from reference TRBV7-2 and TRBJ2-5): GAGVSQSPSNKVTEKGKDVELRCDPISGHTALYWYRQSLGQGLEFLIYFQGNSAPDKSGLPSDRFSAERTGGSVSTLTIQRTQQEDSAVYLCASSLRQIQETQYFGPGTRLLVL.

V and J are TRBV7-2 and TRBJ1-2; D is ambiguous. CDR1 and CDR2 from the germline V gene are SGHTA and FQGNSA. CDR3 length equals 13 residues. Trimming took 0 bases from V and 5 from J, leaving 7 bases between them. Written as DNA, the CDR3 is TGTGCCAGCAGCTTAGCGCGCCCGTATGGCTACACCTTC. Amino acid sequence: CASSLARPYGYTF.

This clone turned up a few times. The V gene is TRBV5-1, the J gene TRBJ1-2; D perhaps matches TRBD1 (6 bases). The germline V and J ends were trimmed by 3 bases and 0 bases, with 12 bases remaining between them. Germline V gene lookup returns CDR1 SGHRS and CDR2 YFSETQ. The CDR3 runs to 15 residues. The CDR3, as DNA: TGCGCCAGCAGCTCAGGACAGTTAGCTAACTATGGCTACACCTTC. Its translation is CASSSGQLANYGYTF.

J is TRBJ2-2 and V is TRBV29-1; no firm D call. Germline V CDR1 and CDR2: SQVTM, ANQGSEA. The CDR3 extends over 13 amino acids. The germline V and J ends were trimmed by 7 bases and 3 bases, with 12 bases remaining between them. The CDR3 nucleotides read TGCAGCGCCGGGTCCCTCTACACCGGGGAGCTGTTTTTT. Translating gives CSAGSLYTGELFF.